Below are 26 T cell receptor beta chains sequenced from a single sample in a study of cytotoxic CD8 clonotypes in ibrutinib-treated CLL. The protocol was immunoSEQ multiplex PCR, while the TCRdb copy is restricted to in-frame clones and leaves out a portion. The table has around 250,000 clones, less than 75% seen once. Sequenced here: PBMCs, sampled after 24 months of ibrutinib treatment. Receptor source: a human donor with chronic lymphocytic leukemia.

In this sample, this clone turned up a few times. The chain joins TRBV5-1 to TRBJ1-1, with D perhaps TRBD1 (5 bases). Looked up from germline, CDR1 is SGHRS and CDR2 is YFSETQ. The CDR3 is made up of 14 amino acids. V was shortened by 4 bases and J by 0 bases, with 10 bases between the two germline ends. The CDR3 sequence is CASSADILNTEAFF. The CDR3 DNA reads as TGCGCCAGCAGCGCGGACATATTGAACACTGAAGCTTTCTTT.

This rearrangement joins TRBV4-2 to TRBJ2-7, with D possibly matching TRBD2 (5 bases). V was pared by 1 base and J by 9 bases, with 16 bases between. The V gene's germline CDR1 is LGHNA and CDR2 YNFKEQ. The CDR3 covers 14 residues. The CDR3 protein is CASSQALGSFVQYF. The DNA of the CDR3 is TGTGCCAGCAGCCAAGCCCTGGGGAGCTTCGTGCAGTACTTC.

This chain uses TRBV7-5 with TRBJ1-4. TRBV7-5 is a recognized pseudogene. The CDR3 contains 17 residues. The CDR3 spells CARSFYSSGGLDEKLFF. CDR3 bases: TGTGCCAGAAGCTTTTATTCCTCCGGGGGGCTAGATGAAAAACTGTTTTTT.

V gene TRBV27 combines with J gene TRBJ2-2; D unresolved. Trimming shortened V by 5 bases and J by 7 bases, and 8 bases separated the two germline ends. CDR1 MNHEY and CDR2 SMNVEV come from the germline V gene (reference sequence). The CDR3 is 12 amino acids. The CDR3 is CASSLNGGELFF. The CDR3 DNA is TGTGCCAGCAGTCTCAACGGCGGGGAGCTGTTTTTT.

The genes are TRBV9 and TRBJ1-5; D is perhaps TRBD1 (5 bases). Germline CDR1 reads SGDLS; CDR2 reads YYNGEE. This CDR3 is 14 amino acids long. V was cut by 1 base and J by 6 bases, with 11 bases left in between. The CDR3 loop is CASSVRDAGQPQHF. The CDR3 bases are TGTGCCAGCAGCGTAAGGGACGCGGGTCAGCCCCAGCATTTT.

The chain joins TRBV2 to TRBJ2-7; D is unresolved. The V end was cut by 7 bases, the J end by 1 base, with 5 bases between. Germline-derived CDR1 and CDR2 are SNHLY and FYNNEI. This CDR3 region has 11 residues. The chain's CDR3 is CASTLSYEQYF. CDR3 sequence (DNA): TGTGCCAGCACCTTGTCCTACGAGCAGTACTTC. The full variable domain, with the rest looked up from reference TRBV2 and TRBJ2-7, is EPEVTQTPSHQVTQMGQEVILRCVPISNHLYFYWYRQILGQKVEFLVSFYNNEISEKSEIFDDQFSVERPDGSNFTLKIRSTKLEDSAMYFCASTLSYEQYFGPGTRLTVT.

The CDR3 loop is CASSQVSLLINEQYF. In nucleotides, the CDR3 is TGTGCCAGCAGCCAAGTTTCTCTACTTATAAACGAGCAGTACTTC. This sequence joins TRBV14 and TRBJ2-7; no firm D call. Trimming cost V 1 base and J 5 bases, with 15 bases left between them. The CDR3 totals 15 residues. Looked up from germline, CDR1 is SGHDN and CDR2 is FVKESK.

DNA for the CDR3: TGTGCCAGCAGCGTCTGGGACAGGGATTCCAAACTGTTTTTT. It yields the protein CASSVWDRDSKLFF. This chain connects TRBV9 to TRBJ1-4; 9 positions match TRBD1. The CDR3 has 14 residues. V dropped 2 bases and J dropped 11; count of bases not matched to a gene: 7. Germline values: CDR1 SGDLS, CDR2 YYNGEE.

The chain combines TRBV28 with TRBJ2-3, with TRBD2 as a possible D gene (6 bases). The CDR3 runs 12 residues. Trimming took 7 bases from V and 11 from J, leaving 16 bases between them. From germline, CDR1 is MDHEN and CDR2 SYDVKM. CDR3 residues: CASKEGLDLQYF. DNA of the CDR3: TGTGCCAGCAAAGAGGGACTCGACTTGCAGTATTTT.

The rearrangement uses TRBV19 and TRBJ1-5; D is unclear. The germline gives CDR1 LNHDA, CDR2 SQIVND (reference sequence). Trimming removed 7 bases from V and 6 bases from J, with 10 bases in between. The CDR3 covers 12 residues. The CDR3 region is CASTDLGQPQHF. In nucleotides, the CDR3 is TGTGCCAGTACCGATCTGGGTCAGCCCCAGCATTTT. Based on the CDR3 plus reference TRBV19 and TRBJ1-5, the full variable domain is DGGITQSPKYLFRKEGQNVTLSCEQNLNHDAMYWYRQDPGQGLRLIYYSQIVNDFQKGDIAEGYSVSREKKESFPLTVTSAQKNPTAFYLCASTDLGQPQHFGDGTRLSIL.

This clone was seen a handful of times. The rearrangement uses TRBV7-2 and TRBJ1-5; D gene ambiguous. V gave up 6 bases and J gave up 6 bases, with 12 bases separating them. Germline V gene data show CDR1 as SGHTA and CDR2 as FQGNSA. This CDR3 region has 13 residues. The CDR3 DNA follows: TGTGCCAGCAGTCTCCAGTGGGGTCAGCCCCAGCATTTT. Translated, it gives CASSLQWGQPQHF.

The CDR3 nucleotides read TGTGCCAGCAGCTGGACGGACAGGTCAATTGAAGCTTTCTTT. This gives the protein CASSWTDRSIEAFF. V usage is TRBV5-4 and J usage is TRBJ1-1, with 7 bases matching TRBD1. The V segment lost 3 bases and the J segment 7 bases; nucleotides outside the gene matches: 9. Germline V gene sequence: CDR1 SGHNT, CDR2 YYREEE (reference sequence). The CDR3 length is 14 residues.

V gene TRBV5-6 combines with J gene TRBJ2-7; either TRBD1 or TRBD2 may supply D (5 bases each). The V and J ends lost 2 bases and 0 bases respectively, with 15 bases between them. Germline CDR1 is SGHDT and CDR2 is YYEEEE. This CDR3 is built from 16 residues. The CDR3 nucleotides read TGTGCCAGCAGCTTAGGGACGGCAATGAGCTCCTACGAGCAGTACTTC. This sequence encodes CASSLGTAMSSYEQYF.

The chain is built from TRBV19 and TRBJ1-1, with a tentative D call TRBD1 (6 bases). Germline CDR1 reads LNHDA; CDR2 reads SQIVND (reference sequence). Trimming removed 3 bases from V and 3 bases from J, with 11 bases in between. The CDR3 is 14 residues long. CDR3 sequence: CASSIRGMDTEAFF. In DNA, the CDR3 is TGTGCCAGTAGTATCAGGGGCATGGACACTGAAGCTTTCTTT.

This clone came up a few times. The chain has TRBV5-1 and TRBJ1-1; D is possibly TRBD1 (5 bases). V shed 3 bases and J shed 7 bases, with 13 bases lying between them. CDR3 length: 13 amino acids. CDR1 is SGHRS, CDR2 YFSETQ, per germline. In nucleotides, the CDR3 is TGCGCCAGCAGCTACTCGGACACGCATGAAGCTTTCTTT. It codes for CASSYSDTHEAFF.

The chain employs TRBV30 and TRBJ1-2; perhaps TRBD1 as D (6 bases). The CDR3 consists of 15 residues. The germline V and J ends were trimmed by 0 bases and 8 bases, with 19 bases remaining between them. The V gene's germline CDR1 is GTSNPN and CDR2 SVGIG (reference sequence). In nucleotides, the CDR3 is TGTGCCTGGAGTGTATTTTCCGGGACACCTGGGGGCTACACCTTC. Protein product: CAWSVFSGTPGGYTF.

This chain links TRBV5-1 with TRBJ2-5; 8 nucleotides match TRBD1. This CDR3 is built from 16 residues. With 2 bases clipped from V and 4 bases from J, the junction kept 10 bases outside the gene matches. Germline V gene data show CDR1 as SGHRS and CDR2 as YFSETQ. CDR3 coding DNA: TGCGCCAGCAGCTTCGGAAGGACAGGGATGAGAGAGACCCAGTACTTC. Its translation is CASSFGRTGMRETQYF.

The V and J genes are TRBV29-1 and TRBJ2-7; possibly TRBD2 for D (6 bases). Germline V gene sequence: CDR1 SQVTM, CDR2 ANQGSEA. The CDR3 has 12 amino acids. The ends were cut back, 6 bases at V and 1 base at J, with 10 bases in the middle. The DNA of the CDR3 is TGCAGCGTAGAGAGCGGGTCCTACGAGCAGTACTTC. It codes for CSVESGSYEQYF.

The genes are TRBV19 and TRBJ1-5; no clear D gene. This CDR3 has 17 residues. CDR1 is LNHDA, CDR2 SQIVND, per germline (reference sequence). V gave up 3 bases and J gave up 0 bases, with 15 bases separating them. The CDR3 here is CASSMKEPSYSNQPQHF. CDR3 in DNA: TGTGCCAGTAGTATGAAGGAGCCATCTTATAGCAATCAGCCCCAGCATTTT.

The chain links TRBV18 to TRBJ2-6; D remains ambiguous. Germline assignment: CDR1 KGHSH and CDR2 LQKENI. Trimming removed 3 bases from V and 0 bases from J, with 6 bases in between. The CDR3 totals 15 residues. The chain's CDR3 is CASSPSGSGANVLTF. For the CDR3, the DNA is TGTGCCAGCTCACCGAGTGGCTCTGGGGCCAACGTCCTGACTTTC.

V usage is TRBV2 and J usage is TRBJ1-1; no clear D. This CDR3 has 11 amino acids. Germline V gene sequence: CDR1 SNHLY, CDR2 FYNNEI. Trimming removed 0 bases at V and 9 bases at J, with 5 bases between. The CDR3 reads CASSEATQAFF. Here the CDR3 DNA reads TGTGCCAGCAGTGAAGCGACCCAAGCTTTCTTT.

The CDR3 DNA reads as TGCGCCAGCAACGACGACTGGGCTATATACAATGAGCAGTTCTTC. Amino acids: CASNDDWAIYNEQFF. This chain uses TRBV10-2 with TRBJ2-1; D gene uncertain. Germline assignment: CDR1 WSHSY and CDR2 SAAADI. Trimming stripped 7 bases from V and 4 bases from J, with 17 bases between. This CDR3 is 15 amino acids long.

J is TRBJ2-7 and V is TRBV6-5, with D unclear. Trimming pared 2 bases from V and 7 bases from J, leaving 15 bases between. Germline V CDR1 and CDR2: MNHEY, SVGAGI. CDR3 length: 14 amino acids. CDR3 protein: CASSYTRTLMEQYF. The DNA of the CDR3 is TGTGCCAGCAGTTACACGAGGACCTTGATGGAGCAGTACTTC.

V is TRBV6-5 and J is TRBJ2-7; TRBD2 matches 7 bases. The J segment lost 2 bases and the V segment lost 6 bases, leaving 10 bases of the junction unmatched. Per the germline V gene, CDR1 is MNHEY and CDR2 is SVGAGI. The CDR3 extends over 15 amino acids. The CDR3 spells CASSPGTGGAYEQYF. For the CDR3, the DNA is TGTGCCAGCAGCCCCGGGACGGGAGGTGCCTACGAGCAGTACTTC.

The rearrangement joins TRBV19 to TRBJ1-1, with D uncertain. The V gene's germline CDR1 is LNHDA and CDR2 SQIVND (reference sequence). Trimming left V 2 bases short and J 8 bases short, with 15 bases between. The CDR3 consists of 14 residues. CDR3 loop: CASSIRTAWQEAFF. The CDR3 nucleotides are TGTGCCAGTAGTATAAGGACGGCTTGGCAAGAAGCTTTCTTT.

This chain connects TRBV7-9 to TRBJ2-7, with 7 bases that match TRBD2. Losses at the gene ends were 7 bases for V and 2 bases for J; bases not matched to a gene: 11. The CDR3 runs 15 residues. The germline V gene encodes CDR1 SEHNR and CDR2 FQNEAQ (reference sequence). The CDR3 DNA follows: TGTGCCAGCACTTCGGGAGGTCCAGCTCCCTACGAGCAGTACTTC. It encodes CASTSGGPAPYEQYF.